This T cell receptor (beta chain) emerged from a study of read filtering for tumor transcriptome and immune sequencing. Across the study: Fewer than 10 patients were R-ISS I, about 16 were R-ISS II, 7 were R-ISS III.

Molecular barcoded adaptors covering alpha/delta and beta/gamma chains were used on roughly 370 ng RNA. TCRdb ran MiXCR on the reads and lists one entry per CDR3 protein. This sample carries about 27,000 distinct CDR3 sequences, 13% to 15% of them seen once, and the ten largest clones take about 41%. Germline values: CDR1 MNHNY, CDR2 SVGAGI (reference sequence). CDR3 length equals 12 residues. V lost 8 bases and J lost 5, with 10 bases in between. Every patient had bone marrow sampled while the disease was active. This clonotype was seen repeatedly, ten times or more. The V call is TRBV6-6, the J call TRBJ2-1; D not resolved. Specimen: a population of CD138-negative cells sorted from bone marrow. The receptor comes from a donor aged 40 or over with multiple myeloma. CDR3 in amino acids: CASRWSDNEQFF. In nucleotides, the CDR3 is TGTGCCAGCCGGTGGAGCGACAATGAGCAGTTCTTC.